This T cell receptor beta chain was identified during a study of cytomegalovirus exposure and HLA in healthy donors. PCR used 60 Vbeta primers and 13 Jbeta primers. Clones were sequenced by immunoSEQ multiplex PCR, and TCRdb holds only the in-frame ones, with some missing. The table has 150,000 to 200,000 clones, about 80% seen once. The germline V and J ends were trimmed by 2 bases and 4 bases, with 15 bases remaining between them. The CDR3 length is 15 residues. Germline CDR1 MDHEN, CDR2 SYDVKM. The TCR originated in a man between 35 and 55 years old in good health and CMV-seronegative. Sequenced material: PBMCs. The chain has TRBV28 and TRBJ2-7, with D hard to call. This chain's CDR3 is CASSLGGPTSYEQYF. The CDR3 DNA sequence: TGTGCCAGCAGTTTAGGCGGCCCCACCTCTTACGAGCAGTACTTC.